This T cell receptor (beta chain) originates from a study of blood T cell repertoires in COVID-19. In the study overall: Donors in the United States, Italy and Spain gave samples during acute or convalescent COVID-19. Nucleic acid was either cDNA or gDNA, and it came from T cells, B-cell-depleted T cells, or PBMCs.

CDR3 size: 15 residues. The germline V gene encodes CDR1 LGHNA and CDR2 YSLEER. Trimming pared 4 bases from V and 5 bases from J, leaving 14 bases between. Per the study methods: For nucleated cells, counts were estimated from reference gene primer amplification. Sequencing used immunoSEQ multiplex PCR; TCRdb keeps in-frame clones, though not all of them. That table supplies the V and J calls and clone size; D and trimming were determined from the DNA. The data contain some 220,000 clones, 70% to 90% of them singletons. The sample was peripheral blood. The chain uses TRBV4-3 and TRBJ2-2; D might be TRBD2 (5 bases). The TCR sequence derives from a human donor in a cohort sampled during active COVID-19. CDR3 nucleotides: TGCGCCAGCAGCCGATTAAGCCCGGGGACCGGGGAGCTGTTTTTT. Amino acid sequence: CASSRLSPGTGELFF.